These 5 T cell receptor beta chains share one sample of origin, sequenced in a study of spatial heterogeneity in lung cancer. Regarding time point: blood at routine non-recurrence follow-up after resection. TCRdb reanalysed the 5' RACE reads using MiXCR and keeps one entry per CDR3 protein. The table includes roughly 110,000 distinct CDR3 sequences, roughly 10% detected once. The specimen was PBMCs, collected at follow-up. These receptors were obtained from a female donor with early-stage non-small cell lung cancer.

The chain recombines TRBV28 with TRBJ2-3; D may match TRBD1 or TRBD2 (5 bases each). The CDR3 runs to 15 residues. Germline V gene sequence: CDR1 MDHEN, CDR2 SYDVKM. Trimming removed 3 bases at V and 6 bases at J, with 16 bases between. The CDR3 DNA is TGTGCCAGCAGTTTTGGGGGTAGGATTACGGATACGCAGTATTTT. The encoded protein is CASSFGGRITDTQYF.

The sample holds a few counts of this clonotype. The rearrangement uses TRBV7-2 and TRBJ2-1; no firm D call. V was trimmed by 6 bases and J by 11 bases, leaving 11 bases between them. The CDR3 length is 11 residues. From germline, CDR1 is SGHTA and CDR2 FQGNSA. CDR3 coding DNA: TGTGCCAGCAGTCTGAGCGTCAAGCAGTTCTTC. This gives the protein CASSLSVKQFF.

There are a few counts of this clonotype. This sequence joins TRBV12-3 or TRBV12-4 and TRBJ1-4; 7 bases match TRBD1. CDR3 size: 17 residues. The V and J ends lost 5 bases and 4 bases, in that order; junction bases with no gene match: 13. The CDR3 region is CASSPEWPRDSNEKLFF. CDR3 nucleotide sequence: TGTGCCAGCAGTCCAGAATGGCCCCGGGACAGTAATGAAAAACTGTTTTTT.

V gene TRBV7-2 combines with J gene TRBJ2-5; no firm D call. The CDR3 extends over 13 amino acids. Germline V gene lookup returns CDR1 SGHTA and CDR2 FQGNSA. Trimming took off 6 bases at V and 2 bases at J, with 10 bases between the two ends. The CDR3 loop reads CASSREEQETQYF. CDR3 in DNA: TGTGCCAGCAGTCGAGAGGAACAAGAGACCCAGTACTTC.

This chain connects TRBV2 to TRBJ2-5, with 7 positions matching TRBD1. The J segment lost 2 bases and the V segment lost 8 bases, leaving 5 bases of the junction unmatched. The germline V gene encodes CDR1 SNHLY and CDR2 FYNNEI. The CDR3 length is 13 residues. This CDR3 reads CASSGQLQETQYF. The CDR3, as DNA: TGTGCCAGCTCGGGACAGTTACAAGAGACCCAGTACTTC.